The 23 T cell receptor beta chains in this list originate from one sample, sequenced in a study of T cell changes during pregnancy in multiple sclerosis. Produced via immunoSEQ multiplex PCR; TCRdb's table is partial and in-frame only. Among 20,000 to 25,000 clones listed, over 65% were seen once. The specimen comprised CD8+ T cells from peripheral blood mononuclear cells, sampled before pregnancy. Source of these receptors: a female donor with multiple sclerosis, enrolled in a pregnancy study.

The genes are TRBV28 and TRBJ2-3; perhaps TRBD2 as D (6 bases). The CDR3 loop spans 13 amino acids. Trimming took off 2 bases at V and 4 bases at J, with 7 bases between the two ends. The germline V gene has CDR1 MDHEN and CDR2 SYDVKM. CDR3 residues: CASSLVAADTQYF. The CDR3 nucleotides are TGTGCCAGCAGTTTAGTAGCGGCAGATACGCAGTATTTT.

The chain uses TRBV2 and TRBJ2-7, with D perhaps TRBD1 (5 bases). The CDR3 runs to 15 residues. V lost 2 bases and J 1 base, leaving 12 bases between the germline ends. Germline V lookup: CDR1 SNHLY, CDR2 FYNNEI. For the CDR3, the DNA is TGTGCCAGCAGTGAATGGTGGGGCACGTCCTACGAGCAGTACTTC. Its protein product is CASSEWWGTSYEQYF. Full variable domain (outside the CDR3, taken from reference TRBV2 and TRBJ2-7): EPEVTQTPSHQVTQMGQEVILRCVPISNHLYFYWYRQILGQKVEFLVSFYNNEISEKSEIFDDQFSVERPDGSNFTLKIRSTKLEDSAMYFCASSEWWGTSYEQYFGPGTRLTVT.

The rearrangement links TRBV6-5 to TRBJ2-1; no clear D gene. CDR3 length: 14 amino acids. V was shortened by 4 bases and J by 4 bases, with 11 bases between the two germline ends. The germline CDR1 and CDR2 sequences are MNHEY and SVGAGI. The CDR3 is CASSSTAVYNEQFF. The DNA for the CDR3 is TGTGCCAGCAGTTCGACCGCGGTATACAATGAGCAGTTCTTC.

V is TRBV30 and J is TRBJ1-2; possible D gene TRBD1, 6 bases. The germline CDR1 and CDR2 sequences are GTSNPN and SVGIG (reference sequence). V was cut by 0 bases and J by 6 bases, with 17 bases left in between. This CDR3 is 15 amino acids long. CDR3 bases: TGTGCCTGGAGTGTACTGGTCGGGGGGCGCAATGGCTACACCTTC. Protein sequence: CAWSVLVGGRNGYTF.

The V gene is TRBV28, the J gene TRBJ1-4; D not resolved. Trimming left V 3 bases short and J 2 bases short, with 7 bases between. The CDR3 extends over 14 amino acids. Per germline, CDR1 MDHEN and CDR2 SYDVKM. The CDR3 loop is CASSFAITNEKLFF. The CDR3 DNA sequence: TGTGCCAGCAGTTTTGCTATTACTAATGAAAAACTGTTTTTT. Together with reference TRBV28 and TRBJ1-4, the CDR3 gives the full variable domain: DVKVTQSSRYLVKRTGEKVFLECVQDMDHENMFWYRQDPGLGLRLIYFSYDVKMKEKGDIPEGYSVSREKKERFSLILESASTNQTSMYLCASSFAITNEKLFFGSGTQLSVL.

The V call is TRBV14, the J call TRBJ2-7; 10 bases are shared with TRBD1. Trimming removed 3 bases from V and 5 bases from J; junction bases left unmatched: 13. This CDR3 comprises 17 residues. The germline CDR1 and CDR2 sequences are SGHDN and FVKESK. DNA for the CDR3: TGTGCCAGCAGCCACTTTATACGGGACAGGGGAATGGACGAGCAGTACTTC. The encoded protein is CASSHFIRDRGMDEQYF.

This clone showed up just a few times. The chain combines TRBV15 with TRBJ1-5, with D possibly TRBD1 on 5 matching bases. Per germline, CDR1 LNHNV and CDR2 YYDKDF (reference sequence). This CDR3 is 15 amino acids long. Deletions cut 1 base from V and 7 bases from J, with 14 bases between. The CDR3 reads CATSRGGRGSQPQHF. The DNA of the CDR3 is TGTGCCACCAGCAGAGGGGGCCGGGGGTCCCAGCCCCAGCATTTT.

This sequence joins TRBV6-5 and TRBJ2-6; TRBD2 might be the D (5 bases). The germline V gene encodes CDR1 MNHEY and CDR2 SVGAGI. The CDR3 totals 14 residues. The ends were cut back, 2 bases at V and 5 bases at J, with 7 bases in the middle. The CDR3 spells CASSYGGWANVLTF. The CDR3 bases are TGTGCCAGCAGTTACGGAGGTTGGGCCAACGTCCTGACTTTC.

The J gene is TRBJ2-2, the V gene TRBV9, with 7 bases identical to TRBD2. From germline, CDR1 is SGDLS and CDR2 YYNGEE. The CDR3 length is 16 residues. V gave up 0 bases and J gave up 1 base; unmatched junction bases: 3. The CDR3 DNA reads TGTGCCAGCAGCGTAGATCTAGCGGTGAACACCGGGGAGCTGTTTTTT. Its protein is CASSVDLAVNTGELFF.

J is TRBJ2-3 and V is TRBV11-2; TRBD2 aligns across 7 bases. Germline CDR1 and CDR2: SGHAT and FQNNGV. V trimming: 5 bases; J trimming: 6 bases; junction bases outside the gene matches: 14. This CDR3 contains 16 residues. The CDR3 sequence: CASSTPDAGVFDTQYF. The CDR3 nucleotides are TGTGCCAGCAGCACTCCCGATGCGGGAGTTTTCGATACGCAGTATTTT.

The rearrangement joins TRBV9 to TRBJ2-7; a weak D match, TRBD1 (6 bases). The CDR3 totals 16 residues. Germline V gives CDR1 SGDLS, CDR2 YYNGEE. The V and J ends lost 5 bases and 3 bases respectively, with 21 bases between them. The CDR3 DNA is TGTGCCAGCAGAGCCTTATCCAGGACAGACTACTACGAGCAGTACTTC. It yields the protein CASRALSRTDYYEQYF.

This chain joins TRBV4-1 and TRBJ2-3; D is possibly TRBD2 (6 bases). The CDR3 has 16 amino acids. Germline CDR1 is MGHRA and CDR2 is YSYEKL. The germline V and J ends were trimmed by 1 base and 4 bases, with 15 bases remaining between them. The CDR3 loop is CASSQAPLGGADTQYF. CDR3 bases: TGCGCCAGCAGCCAAGCCCCTCTGGGAGGAGCAGATACGCAGTATTTT.

This clone is large by share. Other DNA sequences in the same sample also yield this CDR3. V usage is TRBV12-5 and J usage is TRBJ1-1, with D uncertain. Trimming pared 2 bases from V and 2 bases from J, leaving 12 bases between. Per the germline V gene, CDR1 is LGHNT and CDR2 is FRNRAP. The CDR3 sequence is 15 residues long. The CDR3 sequence: CASGLSSGFNTEAFF. The CDR3 DNA reads TGTGCTAGTGGTTTGTCTTCGGGATTCAACACTGAAGCTTTCTTT.

This clone was seen ten or more times. J is TRBJ2-2 and V is TRBV30; 8 nucleotides align to TRBD2. J lost 3 bases, V lost 3 bases, and 6 bases had no gene match. The CDR3 contains 15 residues. CDR1 GTSNPN and CDR2 SVGIG come from the germline V gene (reference sequence). Here the CDR3 DNA reads TGTGCCTGGAGGCGAGCGGGAGAATACACCGGGGAGCTGTTTTTT. As protein: CAWRRAGEYTGELFF.

The chain joins TRBV6-1 to TRBJ1-5; D is unclear. The CDR3 totals 12 residues. V lost 4 bases to trimming and J lost 6 bases, with 7 bases between them. CDR1 and CDR2 from the germline V gene are MNHNS and SASEGT. The CDR3 bases are TGTGCCAGCAGTGTGCAGGCTCAGCCCCAGCATTTT. It codes for CASSVQAQPQHF.

The genes are TRBV5-6 and TRBJ2-5; 7 nucleotides match TRBD2. The V segment lost 4 bases and the J segment 3 bases; nucleotides outside the gene matches: 12. The CDR3 has 16 residues. The germline CDR1 and CDR2 sequences are SGHDT and YYEEEE. In nucleotides, the CDR3 is TGTGCCAGCAGCCCTCGAGGAGGGGCGGGAGAAGAGACCCAGTACTTC. This gives the protein CASSPRGGAGEETQYF.

The V call is TRBV9, the J call TRBJ2-1; tentatively, D is TRBD2 (6 bases). Germline CDR1 SGDLS, CDR2 YYNGEE. The germline V and J ends were trimmed by 2 bases and 9 bases, with 15 bases remaining between them. The CDR3 is made up of 14 amino acids. DNA of the CDR3: TGTGCCAGCAGCGTCTTCGGGAGTAAGGTTGAGCAGTTCTTC. It codes for CASSVFGSKVEQFF.

The J gene is TRBJ1-2, the V gene TRBV5-4; TRBD1 agrees at 10 bases. Germline CDR1 and CDR2: SGHNT and YYREEE (reference sequence). Trimming took 4 bases from V and 4 from J; bases not matched to a gene: 4. This CDR3 is built from 14 residues. The CDR3 is CASSLTGGSYGYTF. The CDR3 region has the DNA TGTGCCAGCAGCCTGACAGGGGGCAGCTATGGCTACACCTTC.

This clone appeared a few times. This chain links TRBV28 with TRBJ2-7, with 9 bases fitting TRBD2. The V segment lost 6 bases and the J segment 3 bases; nucleotides outside the gene matches: 6. Germline CDR1 reads MDHEN; CDR2 reads SYDVKM. The CDR3 length is 14 residues. The CDR3 reads CASRLGLAGYEQYF. For the CDR3, the DNA is TGTGCCAGCAGACTGGGACTAGCCGGCTACGAGCAGTACTTC. The variable domain in full, with the rest retrieved from reference TRBV28 and TRBJ2-7, is DVKVTQSSRYLVKRTGEKVFLECVQDMDHENMFWYRQDPGLGLRLIYFSYDVKMKEKGDIPEGYSVSREKKERFSLILESASTNQTSMYLCASRLGLAGYEQYFGPGTRLTVT.

The chain has TRBV2 and TRBJ1-5; TRBD1 aligns across 7 bases. CDR1 is SNHLY, CDR2 FYNNEI, per germline. The V gene end was trimmed by 6 bases and the J gene end by 4 bases; junction bases not matched to a gene: 9. The CDR3 contains 15 residues. The CDR3 sequence is CASRIATGSNQPQHF. CDR3 coding DNA: TGTGCCAGCAGGATCGCGACAGGGAGTAATCAGCCCCAGCATTTT.

The chain employs TRBV28 and TRBJ2-5; 9 bases map to TRBD1. The CDR3 totals 15 residues. Germline V gene data show CDR1 as MDHEN and CDR2 as SYDVKM. The V segment lost 6 bases and the J segment 2 bases; nucleotides outside the gene matches: 7. The CDR3 loop reads CASSSGTGIQETQYF. The CDR3 bases are TGTGCCAGCAGCTCTGGGACAGGGATTCAAGAGACCCAGTACTTC.

This clone was picked up a small number of times. The J gene is TRBJ2-7, the V gene TRBV13, with TRBD2 matching over 10 bases. CDR1 and CDR2 from the germline V gene are PRHDT and FYEKMQ (reference sequence). The CDR3 runs 15 residues. V trimming: 4 bases; J trimming: 6 bases; junction bases outside the gene matches: 9. Here the CDR3 DNA reads TGTGCCAGCAGCTCCCGGACTAGCGGACCTCTCGAGCAGTACTTC. It is translated as CASSSRTSGPLEQYF. The whole variable domain, filled in from reference TRBV13 and TRBJ2-7, reads AAGVIQSPRHLIKEKRETATLKCYPIPRHDTVYWYQQGPGQDPQFLISFYEKMQSDKGSIPDRFSAQQFSDYHSELNMSSLELGDSALYFCASSSRTSGPLEQYFGPGTRLTVT.

This chain joins TRBV4-1 and TRBJ1-4, with D perhaps TRBD1 (5 bases). V was cut by 1 base and J by 5 bases, with 8 bases left in between. From germline, CDR1 is MGHRA and CDR2 YSYEKL. The length of the CDR3 is 14 residues. CDR3 DNA: TGCGCCAGCAGCCAAGGCGGGGGAAATGAAAAACTGTTTTTT. Protein sequence: CASSQGGGNEKLFF.